A single sample gave rise to the 16 T cell receptor beta chains below, sequenced in a study of cytomegalovirus exposure and HLA in healthy donors. 60 Vbeta and 13 Jbeta primers were used in PCR. Profiling relied on immunoSEQ multiplex PCR, and the TCRdb table lists in-frame clones only, not all of them. Here the sample spans 200,000 or so clones, nearly 80% being singletons. Sequencing input: PBMCs. These receptors originate from a man aged 18 to 29 in good health and CMV-seronegative.

The rearrangement uses TRBV5-6 and TRBJ1-2; D perhaps matches TRBD1 (6 bases). Trimming stripped 0 bases from V and 4 bases from J, with 10 bases between. This CDR3 spans 14 amino acids. The germline V gene encodes CDR1 SGHDT and CDR2 YYEEEE. Written as DNA, the CDR3 is TGTGCCAGCAGCTTGGCAGGGGCAGGCTATGGCTACACCTTC. Translation gives CASSLAGAGYGYTF.

V is TRBV30 and J is TRBJ1-2; TRBD1 aligns across 8 bases. Losses at the gene ends were 0 bases for V and 5 bases for J; bases not matched to a gene: 8. CDR1 is GTSNPN, CDR2 SVGIG, per germline (reference sequence). The length of the CDR3 is 15 residues. The CDR3, as DNA: TGTGCCTGGAGTGTACCAGGACAGGGAAAATATGGCTACACCTTC. Residues: CAWSVPGQGKYGYTF.

The rearrangement uses TRBV4-1 and TRBJ2-1, with 7 bases fitting TRBD2. CDR1 and CDR2 from the germline V gene are MGHRA and YSYEKL. The CDR3 consists of 14 residues. V lost 3 bases and J lost 5; bases outside the gene matches: 4. CDR3 nucleotide sequence: TGCGCCAGCAGCCAGCCTAGCGGAAACAATGAGCAGTTCTTC. Residues: CASSQPSGNNEQFF.

The rearrangement uses TRBV11-2 and TRBJ1-2; no reliable D call. The germline V gene encodes CDR1 SGHAT and CDR2 FQNNGV. This CDR3 has 15 amino acids. V was pared by 3 bases and J by 2 bases, with 13 bases between. The CDR3 region is CASSFGSGSNYGYTF. Here the CDR3 DNA reads TGTGCCAGCAGCTTTGGCAGCGGATCGAACTATGGCTACACCTTC.

V is TRBV9 and J is TRBJ2-1, with 12 bases lining up with TRBD2. Germline V gene data show CDR1 as SGDLS and CDR2 as YYNGEE. The CDR3 contains 15 residues. V lost 1 base to trimming and J lost 8 bases; unmatched junction nucleotides: 4. In DNA form, the CDR3 reads TGTGCCAGCAGCGTATGGCTAGCGGGAGGGCATGAGCAGTTCTTC. Amino acids: CASSVWLAGGHEQFF. The complete variable domain, with remaining parts taken from reference TRBV9 and TRBJ2-1, reads DSGVTQTPKHLITATGQRVTLRCSPRSGDLSVYWYQQSLDQGLQFLIQYYNGEERAKGNILERFSAQQFPDLHSELNLSSLELGDSALYFCASSVWLAGGHEQFFGPGTRLTVL.

The CDR3 nucleotides read TGTGCCAGTAGCCGACAGGGGGCACCGAACACTGAAGCTTTCTTT. This codes for CASSRQGAPNTEAFF. V gene TRBV19 combines with J gene TRBJ1-1; 10 bases fit TRBD1. The CDR3 extends over 15 amino acids. V lost 6 bases, J lost 1 base, and 5 bases stayed unmatched. Germline CDR1 and CDR2: LNHDA and SQIVND (reference sequence).

A remark on this clone: Other DNA sequences from this sample encode an identical CDR3 as well. V is TRBV2 and J is TRBJ1-5, with D tentatively TRBD1 (5 bases). This CDR3 region has 14 residues. Germline values: CDR1 SNHLY, CDR2 FYNNEI. V was trimmed by 3 bases and J by 4 bases, leaving 10 bases between them. CDR3 in amino acids: CASSDRAGNQPQHF. In nucleotides, the CDR3 is TGTGCCAGCAGTGACCGGGCAGGGAATCAGCCCCAGCATTTT.

The chain links TRBV11-3 to TRBJ2-6; the match to TRBD1 covers 7 bases. V trimming: 4 bases; J trimming: 0 bases; junction bases outside the gene matches: 9. The germline gives CDR1 SGHNT, CDR2 YENEEA. CDR3 length: 18 residues. The CDR3, as DNA: TGTGCCAGCAGCTCGTGGGGACAGAACCCCTCTGGGGCCAACGTCCTGACTTTC. It translates to CASSSWGQNPSGANVLTF.

The chain joins TRBV2 to TRBJ1-5; D is possibly TRBD1 (5 bases). The CDR3 is 17 residues long. With 3 bases removed from V and 4 bases from J, the gap between germline ends came to 19 bases. CDR1 and CDR2 from the germline V gene are SNHLY and FYNNEI. CDR3 DNA: TGTGCCAGCAGTGATAGGTCTCGGGGGTGGAGGAATCAGCCCCAGCATTTT. It yields the protein CASSDRSRGWRNQPQHF.

This clone was found once. This rearrangement joins TRBV28 to TRBJ2-7, with D perhaps matching TRBD1 (6 bases). Trimming removed 7 bases from V and 3 bases from J, with 13 bases in between. The CDR3 consists of 13 residues. CDR1 is MDHEN and CDR2 is SYDVKM in the germline V gene. The CDR3 loop is CASTRGGYYEQYF. CDR3 bases: TGTGCCAGCACCCGAGGGGGATACTACGAGCAGTACTTC.

This chain connects TRBV9 to TRBJ2-7, with TRBD2 matching 10 bases. The germline CDR1 and CDR2 sequences are SGDLS and YYNGEE. This CDR3 is 16 amino acids long. The V segment lost 4 bases and the J segment 4 bases; nucleotides outside the gene matches: 11. The CDR3 region has the DNA TGTGCCAGCAGCCCTCAGACAGGGACTAGCGATTACGAGCAGTACTTC. This gives the protein CASSPQTGTSDYEQYF.

The chain has TRBV25-1 and TRBJ1-5; 7 bases are a match to TRBD1. CDR1 and CDR2 (germline): MGHDK, SYGVNS. CDR3 length: 14 residues. V was pared by 2 bases and J by 5 bases, with 3 bases of the junction left unmatched. The CDR3 here is CASSERDRDQPQHF. In nucleotides, the CDR3 is TGTGCCAGCAGTGAACGGGACAGAGATCAGCCCCAGCATTTT.

This clone was counted only a few times. The gene calls are TRBV6-6 and TRBJ2-7; 8 bases are a match to TRBD1. Losses at the gene ends were 2 bases for V and 3 bases for J; bases not matched to a gene: 3. CDR3 length: 14 amino acids. Per germline, CDR1 MNHNY and CDR2 SVGAGI (reference sequence). The CDR3 DNA follows: TGTGCCAGCAGTTACCGGGACAGGTACTACGAGCAGTACTTC. As protein: CASSYRDRYYEQYF.

The table lists this clone with a count of one. The chain uses TRBV7-2 and TRBJ1-2; D is undetermined. This CDR3 comprises 13 residues. Trimming removed 1 base from V and 2 bases from J, with 5 bases in between. The germline CDR1 and CDR2 sequences are SGHTA and FQGNSA. Here the CDR3 reads CASSLGRNYGYTF. The CDR3 DNA reads as TGTGCCAGCAGCTTAGGGCGGAACTATGGCTACACCTTC.

The genes are TRBV29-1 and TRBJ1-1; 10 bases map to TRBD1. V trimming: 1 base; J trimming: 4 bases; junction bases outside the gene matches: 0. The CDR3 contains 13 residues. Germline V lookup: CDR1 SQVTM, CDR2 ANQGSEA. The CDR3 DNA sequence: TGCAGCGTTGAAGGGACAGGGGGCACTGAAGCTTTCTTT. This sequence encodes CSVEGTGGTEAFF.

The sample holds a few counts of this clone. This sequence joins TRBV28 and TRBJ1-3; maybe TRBD1 (6 bases). The CDR3 is 16 residues long. V was pared by 5 bases and J by 3 bases, with 17 bases between. Looked up from germline, CDR1 is MDHEN and CDR2 is SYDVKM. The CDR3: CASSLWGGVNGNTIYF. CDR3 DNA sequence: TGTGCCAGCAGTCTCTGGGGGGGCGTTAATGGAAACACCATATATTTT.